The 3 T cell receptor beta chains given below trace back to one sample, sequenced in a study of CD4 and CD8 cells across lung adenocarcinoma regions. TCRdb analysed the PCR reads with MiXCR anew, one entry per CDR3 protein. The table shows around 5,200 distinct CDR3 sequences, with 45% to 50% occurring only once. The source material was CD4+ T cells from the margin of a lung tumor. These receptors were collected from a male donor with lung adenocarcinoma. The CD4 and CD8 labels of this study may be unreliable.

By frequency in the sample, this clonotype is medium-sized. The J gene is TRBJ2-5, the V gene TRBV6-1, with 14 bases aligning to TRBD2. CDR1 is MNHNS, CDR2 SASEGT, per germline. V gave up 4 bases and J gave up 4 bases; unmatched junction bases: 2. The CDR3 is made up of 15 amino acids. The CDR3 reads CASSVGLAGGETQYF. CDR3 nucleotide sequence: TGTGCCAGCAGTGTAGGACTAGCGGGAGGAGAGACCCAGTACTTC.

The chain links TRBV18 to TRBJ2-2, with D uncertain. The germline V and J ends were trimmed by 11 bases and 16 bases, with 32 bases remaining between them. The CDR3 spans 15 residues. CDR1 KGHSH and CDR2 LQKENI come from the germline V gene. In nucleotides, the CDR3 is TGTGCCCTCAGACTCCAGTCCGTGATTCCAGATACGCAGTTTTTT. Residues: CALRLQSVIPDTQFF.

The V and J genes are TRBV10-2 and TRBJ2-1; 8 nucleotides agree with TRBD1. The closer fit of TRBJ2-7 to the DNA end suggests the J call may be wrong. CDR1 is WSHSY, CDR2 SAAADI, per germline. The CDR3 is 14 amino acids. The CDR3 loop is CASSYRGLGYEQYF. DNA for the CDR3: TGCGCCAGCAGTTACAGGGGGTTAGGATACGAGCAGTACTTC.